This entry lists 3 T cell receptor beta chains sequenced from one sample in a study of blood T cells in healthy people across ages. The use of a sample-barcoded 5' primer and a J-beta primer mix characterized a second PCR of roughly 6 to 11 cycles. TCRdb reprocessed the 5' RACE reads with MiXCR, giving one entry per CDR3 protein. The sample has around 2 million distinct CDR3 sequences; about 39% are singletons. The sequenced sample consisted of blood. The receptors were gathered from a human donor in good health.

The chain is built from TRBV6-6 and TRBJ2-5; 12 nucleotides agree with TRBD2. The trim removed 5 bases at V and 5 bases at J, leaving 6 bases unmatched. CDR3 length equals 15 residues. Germline lookup yields CDR1 MNHNY and CDR2 SVGAGI (reference sequence). The CDR3 DNA reads TGTGCCAGCAGTACTAGCGGGGGGTTCGGGGAGACCCAGTACTTC. Amino acid sequence: CASSTSGGFGETQYF.

This sequence joins TRBV11-2 and TRBJ2-7; a possible D gene is TRBD1 (5 bases). The germline CDR1 and CDR2 sequences are SGHAT and FQNNGV. The CDR3 spans 16 residues. Trimming took off 4 bases at V and 2 bases at J, with 18 bases between the two ends. The CDR3 DNA sequence: TGTGCCAGCAGCTATACCTCAGGGTTATCCCCCTACGAGCAGTACTTC. This translates into CASSYTSGLSPYEQYF. Together with reference TRBV11-2 and TRBJ2-7, the CDR3 gives the full variable domain: EAGVAQSPRYKIIEKRQSVAFWCNPISGHATLYWYQQILGQGPKLLIQFQNNGVVDDSQLPKDRFSAERLKGVDSTLKIQPAKLEDSAVYLCASSYTSGLSPYEQYFGPGTRLTVT.

The chain couples TRBV5-5 to TRBJ1-1; D call uncertain. Trimming stripped 0 bases from V and 0 bases from J, with 9 bases between. This CDR3 comprises 15 residues. Germline CDR1 is SGHKS and CDR2 is YYEKEE (reference sequence). CDR3 sequence (DNA): TGTGCCAGCAGCTTGGTAAGGAGTCTGAACACTGAAGCTTTCTTT. It codes for CASSLVRSLNTEAFF.